These 23 T cell receptor beta chains share one sample of origin, sequenced in a study of metastatic and nonmetastatic thyroid tumors. The entire patient cohort was treatment-naive prior to thyroid surgery. Via MiXCR, TCRdb re-called the PCR reads. This sample yields about 11,000 clones, of which around 30% are seen a single time; about 16% belongs to the top ten. The sequenced sample consisted of tumor tissue. The receptors here all came from a female donor with papillary thyroid cancer or a benign thyroid nodule (not recorded which). Some clones in this sample may be carry-over from other donors' samples.

The chain employs TRBV27 and TRBJ1-1; 8 nucleotides match TRBD1. CDR1 and CDR2 from the germline V gene are MNHEY and SMNVEV (reference sequence). This CDR3 is built from 13 residues. J lost 1 base, V lost 6 bases, and 1 base had no gene match. DNA of the CDR3: TGTGCCAGCAGAGGGACAGGGAACACTGAAGCTTTCTTT. Protein sequence: CASRGTGNTEAFF.

The chain links TRBV27 to TRBJ1-1, with D hard to call. The CDR3 length is 15 residues. The V gene lost 2 bases and the J gene lost 0 bases, with 10 bases spanning the gap. Germline CDR1 MNHEY, CDR2 SMNVEV (reference sequence). CDR3 bases: TGTGCCAGCAGTTTAGGTGGAGGGATGAACACTGAAGCTTTCTTT. It codes for CASSLGGGMNTEAFF.

This clone is judged medium-sized. The V gene is TRBV7-2, the J gene TRBJ1-1; tentatively, D is TRBD1 (6 bases). This CDR3 is 12 amino acids long. With 5 bases removed from V and 5 bases from J, the gap between germline ends came to 9 bases. Looked up from germline, CDR1 is SGHTA and CDR2 is FQGNSA. The CDR3 loop is CASSLDRTEAFF. CDR3 nucleotides: TGTGCCAGCAGCCTAGACAGGACTGAAGCTTTCTTT.

This clone was seen a handful of times. This sequence joins TRBV19 and TRBJ2-1; D may be TRBD1 or TRBD2 (5 bases each). V dropped 4 bases and J dropped 6 bases, with 10 bases sitting between them. Per the germline V gene, CDR1 is LNHDA and CDR2 is SQIVND (reference sequence). The CDR3 extends over 13 amino acids. CDR3 sequence reads: CASSRGFGNEQFF. The CDR3 DNA is TGTGCCAGTAGTAGGGGGTTTGGCAATGAGCAGTTCTTC.

As concerns this clone: The conserved phenylalanine or tryptophan is not found at the CDR3 terminus, so this likely reflects a read error. The chain joins TRBV6-1 to TRBJ1-6, with 7 bases that match TRBD1. There are 13 residues in the CDR3. V lost 6 bases and J lost 8; bases outside the gene matches: 4. Germline CDR1 reads MNHNS; CDR2 reads SASEGT. DNA of the CDR3: TGTGCCAGCAGAAGACAGGGTGATTCACCCCTCCACTGT. It is translated as CASRRQGDSPLHC.

In this sample, this clone is medium-sized. The chain joins TRBV19 to TRBJ1-2; no definite D call. The CDR3 consists of 14 residues. Germline CDR1 reads LNHDA; CDR2 reads SQIVND (reference sequence). V dropped 3 bases and J dropped 1 base, with 9 bases sitting between them. CDR3 sequence reads: CASSILGSNYGYTF. In DNA form, the CDR3 reads TGTGCCAGTAGTATCCTTGGCAGTAACTATGGCTACACCTTC.

The chain links TRBV20-1 to TRBJ2-1, with 8 bases that match TRBD1. This CDR3 comprises 17 residues. V lost 0 bases to trimming and J lost 4 bases; unmatched junction nucleotides: 11. From germline, CDR1 is DFQATT and CDR2 SNEGSKA (reference sequence). CDR3 sequence: CSARDGAGGPSYNEQFF. In nucleotides, the CDR3 is TGCAGTGCTAGAGATGGGGCAGGGGGCCCCTCTTACAATGAGCAGTTCTTC.

There are many counts of this clone. The CDR3 is CASRRGGYNEQFF. The CDR3 DNA reads TGTGCCAGCAGAAGGGGCGGATACAATGAGCAGTTCTTC. The chain has TRBV12-3 or TRBV12-4 and TRBJ2-1; the D gene is possibly TRBD1 (5 bases). CDR3 length equals 13 residues. Trimming took off 6 bases at V and 4 bases at J, with 10 bases between the two ends.

This clone ranks as medium-sized (0.01 to 0.1%). The chain links TRBV11-2 to TRBJ2-2; TRBD2 agrees at 13 bases. The trim removed 5 bases at V and 4 bases at J, leaving 4 bases unmatched. The CDR3 is made up of 16 amino acids. The germline CDR1 and CDR2 sequences are SGHAT and FQNNGV. The chain's CDR3 is CASSTRTSGGTGELFF. CDR3 nucleotide sequence: TGTGCCAGCAGCACACGGACTAGCGGGGGCACCGGGGAGCTGTTTTTT.

This clone was recorded at least ten times. The J gene is TRBJ1-1, the V gene TRBV11-3; possible D gene TRBD1, 6 bases. The CDR3 is made up of 12 amino acids. Trimming shortened V by 5 bases and J by 7 bases, and 11 bases separated the two germline ends. Looked up from germline, CDR1 is SGHNT and CDR2 is YENEEA. Here the CDR3 DNA reads TGTGCCAGCAGCCGGTCAGGGGTTGAAGCTTTCTTT. It codes for CASSRSGVEAFF.

CDR3 in amino acids: CASSFQGADSPLHF. The CDR3 region has the DNA TGTGCCAGCAGTTTCCAGGGGGCGGATTCACCCCTCCACTTT. This chain links TRBV6-2 or TRBV6-3 with TRBJ1-6; 8 bases are shared with TRBD1. The trim removed 4 bases at V and 8 bases at J, leaving 4 bases unmatched. Germline loops: CDR1 MNHEY, CDR2 SVGEGT. The CDR3 extends over 14 amino acids.

This clone was detected many times. The chain combines TRBV5-5 with TRBJ1-5; no definite D call. Germline CDR1 is SGHKS and CDR2 is YYEKEE (reference sequence). The CDR3 runs to 16 residues. V lost 3 bases and J lost 2, with 15 bases in between. The CDR3 bases are TGTGCCAGCAGCTCCGGACTACCCGACGGCAATCAGCCCCAGCATTTT. It encodes CASSSGLPDGNQPQHF.

This clone is termed medium-sized. The V call is TRBV27, the J call TRBJ2-1, with 7 bases aligning to TRBD2. Germline V gene sequence: CDR1 MNHEY, CDR2 SMNVEV (reference sequence). With V trimmed by 5 bases and J by 0 bases, 7 bases remained unmatched. There are 16 residues in the CDR3. In DNA, the CDR3 is TGTGCCAGCAGTCCCCATGCGGGGGTCTCCTACAATGAGCAGTTCTTC. Its translation is CASSPHAGVSYNEQFF.

This clone was seen ten or more times. Relative to the germline gene, one junction end is altered; a read error may explain this. The V and J genes are TRBV7-3 and TRBJ2-1, with TRBD2 identical over 8 bases. The CDR3 extends over 16 amino acids. Germline V gives CDR1 SGHTA, CDR2 FQGTGA. For the CDR3, the DNA is TGTGCCAGCAGCTTAGTGGGCGGGGGGTCCTGCAATGAGCAGTTCTTC. Translating it yields CASSLVGGGSCNEQFF.

As for this clone: Germline and junction disagree at one end, which may indicate a read error. The V call is TRBV20-1, the J call TRBJ2-7, with 7 bases identical to TRBD2. This CDR3 has 14 amino acids. Germline V lookup: CDR1 DFQATT, CDR2 SNEGSKA (reference sequence). CDR3 coding DNA: TGCAGTGCTACCCGAAGCGGGATTCATGACGAACAGTACTTC. Encoded protein: CSATRSGIHDEQYF.

Only a few counts were recorded for this clone. V usage is TRBV6-2 or TRBV6-3 and J usage is TRBJ1-5; the D is unclear. Germline CDR1 is MNHEY and CDR2 is SVGEGT. V dropped 10 bases and J dropped 3 bases, with 10 bases sitting between them. This CDR3 comprises 12 residues. CDR3: CAISGVNQPQHF. The CDR3 DNA sequence: TGTGCCATCAGCGGCGTCAATCAGCCCCAGCATTTT.

This clone was counted ten times or more. The chain has TRBV20-1 and TRBJ2-5, with 10 bases identical to TRBD2. V lost 4 bases to trimming and J lost 5 bases; unmatched junction nucleotides: 7. The CDR3 has 14 amino acids. Germline loops: CDR1 DFQATT, CDR2 SNEGSKA (reference sequence). Written as DNA, the CDR3 is TGCAGTGCTATCGATCTAGCGGGGGTGGAGACCCAGTACTTC. It translates to CSAIDLAGVETQYF.

By share, this clone ranks as medium-sized (0.01 to 0.1%). This rearrangement joins TRBV11-1 to TRBJ2-7; no firm D call. Germline V gene sequence: CDR1 SGHAT, CDR2 FQDESV (reference sequence). The CDR3 runs 12 residues. Trimming removed 5 bases at V and 1 base at J, with 6 bases between. The CDR3 DNA is TGTGCCAGCAGCCACGGGTCCTACGAGCAGTACTTC. Amino acid sequence: CASSHGSYEQYF.

V is TRBV20-1 and J is TRBJ1-6; 8 bases align to TRBD1. CDR3 length: 17 residues. The germline V gene encodes CDR1 DFQATT and CDR2 SNEGSKA (reference sequence). The trim removed 4 bases at V and 6 bases at J, leaving 14 bases unmatched. CDR3 protein: CSAIAQYSGGSNSPLHF. CDR3 bases: TGCAGTGCTATCGCCCAGTACTCAGGGGGCAGTAATTCACCCCTCCACTTT.

V is TRBV7-3 and J is TRBJ2-6; 7 nucleotides match TRBD2. Germline CDR1 is SGHTA and CDR2 is FQGTGA. The CDR3 consists of 16 residues. The V gene end was trimmed by 1 base and the J gene end by 4 bases; junction bases not matched to a gene: 4. CDR3 in amino acids: CASSLSAGAGANVLTF. CDR3 sequence (DNA): TGTGCCAGCAGCTTAAGCGCGGGAGCCGGGGCCAACGTCCTGACTTTC.

Only a few counts were recorded for this clone. This chain joins TRBV28 and TRBJ1-1; D gene uncertain. The V end lost 7 bases, the J end lost 1 base, and 13 bases lay between the germline ends. From germline, CDR1 is MDHEN and CDR2 SYDVKM. This CDR3 has 14 amino acids. The CDR3 reads CASILRVGNTEAFF. CDR3 DNA sequence: TGTGCCAGCATCCTAAGGGTGGGGAACACTGAAGCTTTCTTT. The full variable domain, its missing parts supplied by reference TRBV28 and TRBJ1-1, is DVKVTQSSRYLVKRTGEKVFLECVQDMDHENMFWYRQDPGLGLRLIYFSYDVKMKEKGDIPEGYSVSREKKERFSLILESASTNQTSMYLCASILRVGNTEAFFGQGTRLTVV.

The CDR3 DNA is TGCAGTGCTAGGAGGGGGCGAAACTATGGCTACACCTTC. Its translation is CSARRGRNYGYTF. The V call is TRBV20-1, the J call TRBJ1-2, with 7 bases lining up with TRBD1. The CDR3 is 13 residues long. After removal of 3 bases from V and 2 bases from J, the junction contained 3 bases not matched to a gene. Looked up from germline, CDR1 is DFQATT and CDR2 is SNEGSKA (reference sequence).

Relative to its sample, this clone is medium-sized. The chain is built from TRBV20-1 and TRBJ2-7; D is ambiguous. Trimming cost V 7 bases and J 6 bases, with 16 bases left between them. Germline V gene sequence: CDR1 DFQATT, CDR2 SNEGSKA (reference sequence). CDR3 size: 12 residues. In DNA, the CDR3 is TGCAGTGTCGGAGAACGAGATAGCGAGCAGTACTTC. Its translation: CSVGERDSEQYF.